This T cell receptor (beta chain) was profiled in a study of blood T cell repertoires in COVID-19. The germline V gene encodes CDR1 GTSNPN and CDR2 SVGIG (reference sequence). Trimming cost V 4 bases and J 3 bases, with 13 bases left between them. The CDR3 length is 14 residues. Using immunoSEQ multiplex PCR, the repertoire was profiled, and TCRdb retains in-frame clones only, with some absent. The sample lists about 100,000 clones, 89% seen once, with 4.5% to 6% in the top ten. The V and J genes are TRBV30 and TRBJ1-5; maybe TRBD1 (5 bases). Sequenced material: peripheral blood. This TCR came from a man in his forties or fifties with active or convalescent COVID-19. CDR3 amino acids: CAWNSQGNNQPQHF. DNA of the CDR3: TGTGCCTGGAACTCCCAGGGTAACAATCAGCCCCAGCATTTT.